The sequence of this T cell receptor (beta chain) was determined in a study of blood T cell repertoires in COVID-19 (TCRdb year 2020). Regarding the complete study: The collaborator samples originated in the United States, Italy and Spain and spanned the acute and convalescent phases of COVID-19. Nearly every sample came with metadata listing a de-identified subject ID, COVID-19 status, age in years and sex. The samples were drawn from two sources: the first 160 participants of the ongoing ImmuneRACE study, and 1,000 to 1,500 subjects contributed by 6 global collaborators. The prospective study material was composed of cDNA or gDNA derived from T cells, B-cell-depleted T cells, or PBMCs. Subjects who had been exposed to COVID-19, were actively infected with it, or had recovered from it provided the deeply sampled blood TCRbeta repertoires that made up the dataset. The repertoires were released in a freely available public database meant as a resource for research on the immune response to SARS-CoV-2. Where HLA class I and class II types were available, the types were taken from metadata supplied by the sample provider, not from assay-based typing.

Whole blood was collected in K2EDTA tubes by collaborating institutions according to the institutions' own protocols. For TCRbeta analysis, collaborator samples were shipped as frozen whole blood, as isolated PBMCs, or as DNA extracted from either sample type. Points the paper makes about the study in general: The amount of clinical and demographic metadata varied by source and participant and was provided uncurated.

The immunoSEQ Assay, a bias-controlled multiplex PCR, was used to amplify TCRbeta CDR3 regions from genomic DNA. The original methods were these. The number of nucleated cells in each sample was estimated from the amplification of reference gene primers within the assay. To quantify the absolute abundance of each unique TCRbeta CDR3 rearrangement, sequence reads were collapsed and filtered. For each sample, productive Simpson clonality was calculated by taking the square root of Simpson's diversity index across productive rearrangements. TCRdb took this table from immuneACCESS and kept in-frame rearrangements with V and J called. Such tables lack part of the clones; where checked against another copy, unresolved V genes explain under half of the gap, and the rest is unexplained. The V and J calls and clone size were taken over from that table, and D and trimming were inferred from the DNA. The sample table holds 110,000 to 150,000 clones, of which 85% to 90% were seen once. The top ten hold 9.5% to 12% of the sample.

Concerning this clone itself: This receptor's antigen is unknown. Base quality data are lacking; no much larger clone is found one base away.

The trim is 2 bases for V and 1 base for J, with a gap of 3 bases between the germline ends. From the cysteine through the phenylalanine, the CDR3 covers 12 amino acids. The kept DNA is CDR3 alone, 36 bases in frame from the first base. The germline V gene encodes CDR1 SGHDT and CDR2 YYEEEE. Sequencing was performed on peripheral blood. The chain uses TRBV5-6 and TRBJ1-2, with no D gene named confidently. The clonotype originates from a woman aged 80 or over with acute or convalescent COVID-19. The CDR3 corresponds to CASSFSNYGYTF. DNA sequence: TGTGCCAGCAGCTTTAGTAACTATGGCTACACCTTC.